The source of this T cell receptor (beta chain) is a study of technical replicates of blood from a few donors. The germline CDR1 and CDR2 sequences are SGDLS and YYNGEE. The CDR3 has 13 amino acids. Between the trimmed V and J ends, which lost 2 bases and 2 bases, there was a span of 6 bases. Data came from immunoSEQ multiplex PCR; TCRdb stores just in-frame clones and leaves some out. The sample contains about 76,000 clones, 75% to 95% of which appear only once. This clone came up once. J is TRBJ2-3 and V is TRBV9, with no clear D. The receptor was isolated from a human donor in good health. What was sequenced was T cells isolated from PBMCs. CDR3 loop: CASSVAVTDTQYF. CDR3 coding DNA: TGTGCCAGCAGCGTGGCGGTCACAGATACGCAGTATTTT.